Reported below is one TCR beta chain. The table came from immunoSEQ multiplex PCR; TCRdb's copy has only in-frame clones and leaves some out. The data show under 300,000 clones, with approximately 87% seen just once and about 12% held by the top ten. The data were obtained in a study of blood T cell repertoires in COVID-19. Germline V gives CDR1 ENHRY, CDR2 SYGVKD. This CDR3 spans 13 amino acids. Between the trimmed V and J ends, which lost 9 bases and 4 bases, there was a span of 15 bases. The TCR was taken from a woman in her twenties or thirties with COVID-19, enrolled during active disease. The sample was peripheral blood. The V gene is TRBV10-3, the J gene TRBJ1-2, with D perhaps matching TRBD1 (6 bases). The CDR3 nucleotides are TGTGCCATAGCCCCGGACAGCGTCTATGGCTACACCTTC. Translating gives CAIAPDSVYGYTF.